This T cell receptor (beta chain) was observed in a study of T cells in localized non-small cell lung cancer (dated by TCRdb to about 2020). Regarding the study in general: T cell repertoires of 200 to 250 early-stage NSCLC patients were analyzed, with tumors being compared against uninvolved tumor-adjacent lungs. The mean age of the NSCLC patients was approximately 71 years, with 120 to 150 men and 107 women. The cohort was made up of hundreds of treatment-naive NSCLC patients whose localized lung tumors had been resected. The full study reports these points: Longer overall survival was associated with higher blood T cell density, whereas shorter survival was associated with higher adjacent-lung clonality. A median of about 53 of the top 100 tumor clones were detected in paired uninvolved adjacent lung, and around 30 of these tumor clones were also found among the top 100 clones of the paired uninvolved adjacent lung. Multi-region tumor sequencing was not performed, so intratumor heterogeneity could not be excluded. Because the study design was exploratory, TCR variables were selected using unadjusted p-values without false-discovery rate correction. The highest T cell clonality was observed in uninvolved tumor-adjacent lung, where clonality exceeded that of tumor, suggesting that antigenic responses were more focused in uninvolved tumor-adjacent lung.

This clone was counted between two and nine times. Its antigen is currently not known. No much larger clone exists at a distance of one base, and base qualities are not known. TCR beta CDR3 regions were sequenced from DNA using the immunoSEQ Assay. In the paper's pipeline: T cell density was computed as TCR beta template counts normalized to usable DNA estimated by amplifying housekeeping genes. Richness was estimated with the preseqR package, extrapolating to 400,000 templates for PBMC samples and 120,000 templates for tissue samples. Clonality was defined by subtracting Pielou's evenness from one. Tissue-enriched TCRs were identified by differential abundance testing using productive amino-acid clonotypes, minimum total count 5 and alpha 0.1. The Jaccard Index and the Morisita Overlap Index were used to quantify repertoire overlap between compartments. GLIPH grouped TCR beta CDR3s together with public tetramer-defined viral CDR3s, and a viral motif had to include at least three viral sequences and also show V-gene enrichment. TCRdb carries this immuneACCESS record with in-frame sequences only. Its versions omit some clonotypes, under half of them owing to an unresolved V gene in the studies checked, with the rest unexplained. Clone size and V and J calls were adopted from that table, with D and trimming inferred from the DNA. Counted in this sample were about 13,000 clones; under 30% of them appeared once. Roughly 7.2% of the sample rests with the top ten.

At diagnosis, tumor, uninvolved tumor-adjacent lung and peripheral blood were collected and then preserved as a mix of FFPE and fresh-frozen material. V has 3 bases trimmed and J has 2 bases trimmed; junction bases matching no gene number 4. The cysteine opens and the phenylalanine closes a CDR3 of 16 amino acids. Only CDR3 DNA is held: 48 bases, read in frame from base 1. The germline V gene provides CDR1 KGHSH and CDR2 LQKENI. The clonotype was recovered from an older female donor with stage I lung adenocarcinoma. This sample comprised lung tumor tissue, obtained before any cancer treatment. The chain employs TRBV18 and TRBJ2-1; TRBD2 lines up with 10 middle nucleotides. The sequenced DNA: TGTGCCAGCTCACCCCAGAGCGGGGGGGCCTACAATGAGCAGTTCTTC. Its product reads: CASSPQSGGAYNEQFF.